The clone carrying this TCR beta chain came up once. This sample was taken from a study of T cell changes during pregnancy in multiple sclerosis. The table came from immunoSEQ multiplex PCR; TCRdb's copy has only in-frame clones and leaves some out. The sample includes 30,000 to 35,000 clones, over 75% seen only once; the top ten take approximately 12%. This CDR3 comprises 15 residues. Germline values: CDR1 MNHEY, CDR2 SVGAGI. Trimming cost V 0 bases and J 4 bases; bases outside gene matches: 5. The clonotype comes from a female donor with multiple sclerosis, enrolled in a pregnancy study. The source was CD8+ T cells from peripheral blood mononuclear cells, collected in the first trimester of pregnancy. The chain joins TRBV6-5 to TRBJ2-7, with 8 bases lining up with TRBD1. The CDR3 region has the DNA TGTGCCAGCAGTTACTCGAGAACAGGGGGATACGAGCAGTACTTC. Residues: CASSYSRTGGYEQYF.